These 14 T cell receptor beta chains share one sample of origin, sequenced in a study of T cells in Graves' hyperthyroidism and ophthalmopathy. TCR beta CDR3 regions were amplified from RNA. A first-round RT-PCR of the TCR CDR3 used the HTBI primer set. TCRdb passed the multiplex PCR reads through MiXCR, listing each CDR3 protein once. The sample records more than 300,000 distinct CDR3 sequences, about 18% being singletons. The sequenced material came from blood. These receptors were collected from a woman aged 25-40 years with Graves' hyperthyroidism that later progressed to Graves' ophthalmopathy.

This clonotype was seen ten or more times. J is TRBJ2-7 and V is TRBV27, with TRBD2 matching over 8 bases. The CDR3 totals 14 residues. The trim removed 7 bases at V and 1 base at J, leaving 6 bases unmatched. The V gene's germline CDR1 is MNHEY and CDR2 SMNVEV (reference sequence). The CDR3 nucleotides read TGTGCCAGCAAGCCGGGACTAGTGTCCTACGAGCAGTACTTC. It encodes CASKPGLVSYEQYF.

Ten or more counts support this clonotype. V usage is TRBV12-3 or TRBV12-4 and J usage is TRBJ2-2; TRBD2 matches at 15 bases. CDR3 length: 17 residues. V shed 6 bases and J 0 bases; nucleotides not matched to a gene: 2. The CDR3 here is CASRRTSGGANTGELFF. CDR3 sequence (DNA): TGTGCCAGCAGACGGACTAGCGGGGGGGCGAACACCGGGGAGCTGTTTTTT.

This clonotype was counted many times. The J gene is TRBJ1-1, the V gene TRBV9; D is undetermined. The CDR3 is 13 amino acids. The V end was cut by 3 bases, the J end by 5 bases, with 11 bases between. Germline assignment: CDR1 SGDLS and CDR2 YYNGEE. The CDR3 sequence is CASSEGGETEAFF. The CDR3 bases are TGTGCCAGCAGCGAGGGCGGGGAGACTGAAGCTTTCTTT.

This chain links TRBV18 with TRBJ2-7, with D possibly TRBD1 on 6 matching bases. There are 16 residues in the CDR3. Germline lookup yields CDR1 KGHSH and CDR2 LQKENI. V was cut by 3 bases and J by 3 bases, with 18 bases left in between. CDR3 amino acids: CASSPQDRLEIYEQYF. In DNA form, the CDR3 reads TGTGCCAGCTCACCTCAAGACAGGTTGGAGATCTACGAGCAGTACTTC. Drawing the rest from reference TRBV18 and TRBJ2-7, the complete variable domain is NAGVMQNPRHLVRRRGQEARLRCSPMKGHSHVYWYRQLPEEGLKFMVYLQKENIIDESGMPKERFSAEFPKEGPSILRIQQVVRGDSAAYFCASSPQDRLEIYEQYFGPGTRLTVT.

The rearrangement links TRBV10-3 to TRBJ2-5; D is perhaps TRBD1 or TRBD2 (5 bases each). There are 14 residues in the CDR3. Trimming removed 3 bases at V and 2 bases at J, with 10 bases between. In germline, CDR1 is ENHRY, CDR2 SYGVKD. For the CDR3, the DNA is TGTGCCATCAGTGATGGGACGGTACAAGAGACCCAGTACTTC. Amino acids: CAISDGTVQETQYF.

This clonotype turned up a few times. Just one base apart from a much larger clone, this may be a read error. The chain carries TRBV30 and TRBJ1-2; no reliable D call. Germline loops: CDR1 GTSNPN, CDR2 SVGIG (reference sequence). This CDR3 is 12 amino acids long. CDR3 DNA sequence: TGTGCCTGGAGTTTTCGGACTCATGGCTACGCCTTC. It yields the protein CAWSFRTHGYAF.

The chain employs TRBV3-1 and TRBJ1-2, with 7 positions matching TRBD1. Germline V gene data show CDR1 as LGHDT and CDR2 as YNNKEL (reference sequence). V was clipped by 3 bases and J by 8 bases; unmatched bases: 15. This CDR3 has 16 amino acids. CDR3 nucleotides: TGTGCCAGCAGCCACATTAGGACAGGCCGGGCGCGGGGCTACACCTTC. Protein product: CASSHIRTGRARGYTF.

The chain couples TRBV30 to TRBJ2-1; D is unresolved. The germline V and J ends were trimmed by 0 bases and 6 bases, with 6 bases remaining between them. The V gene's germline CDR1 is GTSNPN and CDR2 SVGIG (reference sequence). The CDR3 consists of 12 residues. This CDR3 reads CAWSVLTNEQFF. CDR3 nucleotides: TGTGCCTGGAGTGTACTAACCAATGAGCAGTTCTTC. Full variable domain (outside the CDR3, taken from reference TRBV30 and TRBJ2-1): SQTIHQWPATLVQPVGSPLSLECTVEGTSNPNLYWYRQAAGRGLQLLFYSVGIGQISSEVPQNLSASRPQDRQFILSSKKLLLSDSGFYLCAWSVLTNEQFFGPGTRLTVL.

The chain combines TRBV6-1 with TRBJ1-3, with no clear D. Germline V gene lookup returns CDR1 MNHNS and CDR2 SASEGT. V was shortened by 5 bases and J by 4 bases, with 18 bases between the two germline ends. CDR3 length: 16 residues. In DNA, the CDR3 is TGTGCCAGCAGTTCGCGACGAACGCCAACAGGAAACACCATATATTTT. As protein: CASSSRRTPTGNTIYF.

This clonotype was observed many times. The V gene is TRBV15, the J gene TRBJ2-5, with D tentatively TRBD1 (6 bases). CDR3 length equals 14 residues. Per the germline V gene, CDR1 is LNHNV and CDR2 is YYDKDF (reference sequence). V lost 0 bases and J 13 bases, leaving 18 bases between the germline ends. The CDR3 loop reads CATSRDHGDNLRYF. DNA for the CDR3: TGTGCCACCAGCAGAGACCATGGGGACAACCTACGGTACTTC. Using reference TRBV15 and TRBJ2-5 for the parts outside the CDR3, the full variable domain is DAMVIQNPRYQVTQFGKPVTLSCSQTLNHNVMYWYQQKSSQAPKLLFHYYDKDFNNEADTPDNFQSRRPNTSFCFLDIRSPGLGDTAMYLCATSRDHGDNLRYFGPGTRLLVL.

This chain connects TRBV5-6 to TRBJ1-5; D is unresolved. Germline loops: CDR1 SGHDT, CDR2 YYEEEE. The CDR3 has 17 amino acids. Trimming cost V 0 bases and J 3 bases, with 16 bases left between them. The CDR3 sequence is CASSLVPAVSDNQPQHF. The CDR3, as DNA: TGTGCCAGCAGCTTGGTCCCGGCCGTATCGGACAATCAGCCCCAGCATTTT.

This clonotype showed up many times. The V gene is TRBV7-8, the J gene TRBJ2-1; 7 bases are a match to TRBD2. The CDR3 is 15 residues long. Trimming cost V 2 bases and J 4 bases; bases outside gene matches: 5. CDR1 is SGHVS and CDR2 is FQNEAQ in the germline V gene. CDR3 bases: TGTGCCAGCAGCTTATCCGGGAGGAGTTACAATGAGCAGTTCTTC. Amino acid sequence: CASSLSGRSYNEQFF.

In its sample, this clonotype was seen a few times. The V gene is TRBV5-1, the J gene TRBJ1-3; D uncertain. The V end lost 2 bases, the J end lost 0 bases, and 21 bases lay between the germline ends. Germline V gene lookup returns CDR1 SGHRS and CDR2 YFSETQ. The CDR3 consists of 19 residues. Here the CDR3 DNA reads TGCGCCAGCAGCTTCCTTAACTCTCTTGGACCACACTCTGGAAACACCATATATTTT. This codes for CASSFLNSLGPHSGNTIYF.

This clonotype has just a few counts. The CDR3 nucleotides are TGTGCCAGCAGCTACCTACAGGGGTCGTTTGATACGCAGTATTTT. This codes for CASSYLQGSFDTQYF. V is TRBV7-9 and J is TRBJ2-3; TRBD1 matches at 7 bases. V shed 4 bases and J 6 bases; nucleotides not matched to a gene: 10. Germline loops: CDR1 SEHNR, CDR2 FQNEAQ (reference sequence). CDR3 length: 15 amino acids.